This T cell receptor (beta chain) was sequenced during a study of blood T cell repertoires in COVID-19 (dated by TCRdb to about 2020). General notes on the study: Samples covering the acute and convalescent phases of COVID-19 were provided by collaborators in the United States, Italy and Spain. The material from the prospective study consisted of cDNA or gDNA derived from T cells, B-cell-depleted T cells, or PBMCs. Subjects who had been exposed to COVID-19, were actively infected with it, or had recovered from it provided the deeply sampled blood TCRbeta repertoires that made up the dataset. A freely available public database, intended as a resource for researchers studying the immune response to SARS-CoV-2, is where the repertoires were released. The samples were drawn from the first 160 participants of the ongoing ImmuneRACE study and from more than 1,000 subjects provided by 6 global collaborators. A de-identified subject ID, COVID-19 status, age in years and sex were almost always included in the sample metadata. Where available, HLA class I and class II types were taken from metadata supplied by the sample provider and were not determined by assay-based typing.

For this clone: Its antigen is currently not known. There are no base qualities to consult, and no much larger clone falls within one base.

What the study reported, not specific to this receptor: The quantity of clinical and demographic metadata differed by source and by participant and was supplied without curation.

The CDR3 holds 16 amino acids from the cysteine to the phenylalanine. The DNA shown is the 48-base CDR3, in frame from base 1. The germline V gene provides CDR1 SNHLY and CDR2 FYNNEI. Compared with germline, V lacks 2 bases and J lacks 7 bases; bases without a gene match: 13. Participants in the prospective study were aged about 18 to 89 years, lived in 20 to 25 United States geographic areas, and enrolled through a virtual design. In the prospective study, participants were assigned to cohorts based on the clinical history participants reported in a screening survey and a study questionnaire. Recovered participants in ImmuneRACE Cohort 3 were defined by two consecutive negative NP/OP PCR tests, clearance by a healthcare professional, or resolution of symptoms. In the prospective study, mobile phlebotomists collected whole blood, serum and a nasopharyngeal or oropharyngeal swab from each participant. Prospective study participants could optionally give additional blood draws and questionnaires over an approximately 2-month period. Blood samples from the prospective study were shipped frozen or at room temperature prior to DNA extraction.

TCRbeta CDR3 regions were amplified from genomic DNA using the immunoSEQ Assay, a bias-controlled multiplex PCR. Under the source paper's analysis protocol: The number of nucleated cells in each sample was estimated by amplification of reference gene primers within the assay. To quantify the absolute abundance of each unique TCRbeta CDR3 rearrangement, sequence reads were collapsed and filtered. For each sample, productive Simpson clonality was calculated by taking the square root of Simpson's diversity index across productive rearrangements. The table comes from immuneACCESS by way of TCRdb, which keeps in-frame sequences with V and J called. Part of the clones is missing from these tables; in studies checked, under half for an unresolved V gene and the rest for unknown reasons. V and J calls and clone size come straight from that table; D and trimming were deduced from the DNA. This sample lists roughly 200,000 clones; more than 80% were detected once. In total, the top ten clones hold 6% to 6.5% of the sample.

The source material was PBMCs or T cells enriched from blood (not recorded which). This chain is built from TRBV2 and TRBJ2-7; the junction holds 8 bases that match TRBD1. This sequence originates from a man aged 35 to 55 who had recovered from COVID-19. Here is the DNA: TGTGCCAGCAGTGAAATTCGTAGGACAGGGCCCCGTGAGCAGTACTTC. Translated, it gives CASSEIRRTGPREQYF.